The following is a TCR beta chain sequence with its context. Here immunoSEQ multiplex PCR was the method, and the copy in TCRdb shows in-frame clones only, minus some. The sample has 95,000 to 110,000 clones, over 60% seen once; the top ten hold roughly 4%. The sample belongs to a study of blood T cell repertoires in COVID-19. This CDR3 region has 13 residues. The V gene lost 6 bases and the J gene lost 3 bases, with 9 bases spanning the gap. Looked up from germline, CDR1 is LGHDT and CDR2 is YNNKEL (reference sequence). Sequenced sample: peripheral blood. This TCR came from a man between 70 and 80 years old with acute or convalescent COVID-19. V gene TRBV3-1 (or the pseudogene TRBV3-2) combines with J gene TRBJ1-3; D possibly corresponds to TRBD1 (6 bases). As DNA, the CDR3 is TGTGCCAGCAGTAACAGGGTTGGAAACACCATATATTTT. This encodes CASSNRVGNTIYF.